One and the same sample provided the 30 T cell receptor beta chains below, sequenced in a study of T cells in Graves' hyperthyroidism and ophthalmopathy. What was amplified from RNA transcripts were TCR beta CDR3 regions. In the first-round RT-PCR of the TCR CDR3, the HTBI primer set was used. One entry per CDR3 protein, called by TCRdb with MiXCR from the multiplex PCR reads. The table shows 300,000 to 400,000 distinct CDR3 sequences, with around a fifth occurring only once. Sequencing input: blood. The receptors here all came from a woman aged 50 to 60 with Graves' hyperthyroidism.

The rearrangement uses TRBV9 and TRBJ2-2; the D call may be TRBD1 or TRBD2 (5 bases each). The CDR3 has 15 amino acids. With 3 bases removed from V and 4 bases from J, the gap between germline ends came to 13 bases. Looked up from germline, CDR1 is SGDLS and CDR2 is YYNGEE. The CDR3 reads CASSGRDLRTGELFF. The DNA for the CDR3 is TGTGCCAGCAGCGGAAGGGACCTTCGCACCGGGGAGCTGTTTTTT.

CDR3 sequence reads: CASSLGSGGYTQPQHF. The DNA of the CDR3 is TGTGCCAGCAGCTTAGGGTCCGGCGGTTACACTCAGCCCCAGCATTTT. The gene calls are TRBV11-2 and TRBJ1-5; D unresolved. The ends were cut back, 1 base at V and 6 bases at J, with 16 bases in the middle. Germline V lookup: CDR1 SGHAT, CDR2 FQNNGV. The CDR3 has 16 amino acids.

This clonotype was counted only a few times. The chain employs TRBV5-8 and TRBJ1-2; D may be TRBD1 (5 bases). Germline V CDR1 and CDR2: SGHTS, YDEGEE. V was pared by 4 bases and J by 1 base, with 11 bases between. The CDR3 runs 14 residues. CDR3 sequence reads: CASSVKTVNYGYTF. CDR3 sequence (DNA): TGTGCCAGCAGCGTTAAGACAGTTAACTATGGCTACACCTTC. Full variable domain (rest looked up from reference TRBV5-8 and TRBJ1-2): EAGVTQSPTHLIKTRGQQATLRCSPISGHTSVYWYQQALGLGLQFLLWYDEGEERNRGNFPPRFSGRQFPNYSSELNVNALELEDSALYLCASSVKTVNYGYTFGSGTRLTVV.

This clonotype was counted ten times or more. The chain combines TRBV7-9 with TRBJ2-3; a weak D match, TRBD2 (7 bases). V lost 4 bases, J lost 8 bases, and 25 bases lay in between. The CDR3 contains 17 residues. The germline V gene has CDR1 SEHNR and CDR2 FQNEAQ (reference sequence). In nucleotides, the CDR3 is TGTGCCAGCAGCTCCCCGAACACGGGGGGCCCCCTGCCTACGCAGTATTTT. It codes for CASSSPNTGGPLPTQYF.

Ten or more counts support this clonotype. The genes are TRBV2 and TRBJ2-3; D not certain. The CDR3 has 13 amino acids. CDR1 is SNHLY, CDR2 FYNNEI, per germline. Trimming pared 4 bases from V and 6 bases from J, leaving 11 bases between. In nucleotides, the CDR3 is TGTGCCAGCAGTGCCGAACACGGGGATACGCAGTATTTT. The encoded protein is CASSAEHGDTQYF. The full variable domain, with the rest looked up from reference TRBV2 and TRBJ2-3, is EPEVTQTPSHQVTQMGQEVILRCVPISNHLYFYWYRQILGQKVEFLVSFYNNEISEKSEIFDDQFSVERPDGSNFTLKIRSTKLEDSAMYFCASSAEHGDTQYFGPGTRLTVL.

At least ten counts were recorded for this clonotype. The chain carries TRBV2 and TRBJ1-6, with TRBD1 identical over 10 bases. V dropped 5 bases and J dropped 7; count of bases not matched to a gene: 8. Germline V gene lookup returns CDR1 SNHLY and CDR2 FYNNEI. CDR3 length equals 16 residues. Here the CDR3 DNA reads TGTGCCAGCAGTTCCGGGACAGGGGTCCTCAATTCACCCCTCCACTTT. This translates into CASSSGTGVLNSPLHF.

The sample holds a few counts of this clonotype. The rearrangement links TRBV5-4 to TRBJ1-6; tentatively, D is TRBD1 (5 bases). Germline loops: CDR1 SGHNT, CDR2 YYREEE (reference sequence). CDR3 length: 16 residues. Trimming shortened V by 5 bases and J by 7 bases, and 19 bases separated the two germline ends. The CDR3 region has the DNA TGTGCCAGCAGGAAGAGTCTTGGGGGATCAAATTCACCCCTCCACTTT. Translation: CASRKSLGGSNSPLHF.

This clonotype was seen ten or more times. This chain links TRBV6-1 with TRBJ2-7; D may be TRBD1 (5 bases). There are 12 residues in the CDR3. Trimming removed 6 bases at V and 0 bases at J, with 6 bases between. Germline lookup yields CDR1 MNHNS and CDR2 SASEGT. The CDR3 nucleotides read TGTGCCAGCAGGACAGCCTCCTACGAGCAGTACTTC. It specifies CASRTASYEQYF.

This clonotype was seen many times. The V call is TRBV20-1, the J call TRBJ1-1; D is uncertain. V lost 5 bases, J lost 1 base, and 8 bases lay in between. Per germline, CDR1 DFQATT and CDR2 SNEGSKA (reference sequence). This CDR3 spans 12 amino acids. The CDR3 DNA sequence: TGCAGTGCTCCTACACCGAACACTGAAGCTTTCTTT. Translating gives CSAPTPNTEAFF.

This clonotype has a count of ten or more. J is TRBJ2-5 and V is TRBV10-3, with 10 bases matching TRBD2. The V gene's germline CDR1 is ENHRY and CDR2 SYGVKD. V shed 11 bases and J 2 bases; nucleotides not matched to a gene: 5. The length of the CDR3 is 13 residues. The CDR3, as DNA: TGTGCCGCCAGAGCGGGGGGGCAAGAGACCCAGTACTTC. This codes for CAARAGGQETQYF.

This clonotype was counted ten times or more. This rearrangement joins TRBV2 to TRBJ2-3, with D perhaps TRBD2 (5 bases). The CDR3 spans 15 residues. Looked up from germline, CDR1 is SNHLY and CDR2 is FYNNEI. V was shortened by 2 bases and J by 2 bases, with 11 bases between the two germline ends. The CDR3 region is CASSETGIPTDTQYF. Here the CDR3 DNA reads TGTGCCAGCAGTGAAACGGGAATACCCACAGATACGCAGTATTTT. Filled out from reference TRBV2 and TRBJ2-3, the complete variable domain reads EPEVTQTPSHQVTQMGQEVILRCVPISNHLYFYWYRQILGQKVEFLVSFYNNEISEKSEIFDDQFSVERPDGSNFTLKIRSTKLEDSAMYFCASSETGIPTDTQYFGPGTRLTVL.

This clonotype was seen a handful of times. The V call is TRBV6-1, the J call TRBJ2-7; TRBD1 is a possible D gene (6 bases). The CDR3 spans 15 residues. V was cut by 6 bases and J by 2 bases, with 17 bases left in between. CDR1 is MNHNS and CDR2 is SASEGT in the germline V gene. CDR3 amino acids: CASSPQGAGAYEQYF. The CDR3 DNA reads TGTGCCAGCAGCCCCCAGGGAGCAGGGGCCTACGAGCAGTACTTC.

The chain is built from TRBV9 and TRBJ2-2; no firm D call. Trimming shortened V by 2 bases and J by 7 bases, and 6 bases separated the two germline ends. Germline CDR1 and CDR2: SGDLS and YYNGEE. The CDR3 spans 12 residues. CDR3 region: CASSVDGGELFF. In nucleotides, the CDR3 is TGTGCCAGCAGCGTCGATGGCGGGGAGCTGTTTTTT.

The CDR3 DNA follows: TGCGCCAGCAATGCTGACATCCGCTACGAGCAGTACTTC. Its translation: CASNADIRYEQYF. The chain combines TRBV10-2 with TRBJ2-7; D not certain. The CDR3 has 13 residues. Germline loops: CDR1 WSHSY, CDR2 SAAADI. V dropped 7 bases and J dropped 3 bases, with 13 bases sitting between them.

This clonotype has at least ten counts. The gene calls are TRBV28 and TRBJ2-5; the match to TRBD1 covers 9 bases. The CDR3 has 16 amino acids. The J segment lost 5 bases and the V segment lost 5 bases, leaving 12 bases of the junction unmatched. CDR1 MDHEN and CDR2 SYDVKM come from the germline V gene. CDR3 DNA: TGTGCCAGCAGTCCCCACGTGGGACAGGGTAGGGAGACCCAGTACTTC. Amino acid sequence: CASSPHVGQGRETQYF. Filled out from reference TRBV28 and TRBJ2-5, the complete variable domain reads DVKVTQSSRYLVKRTGEKVFLECVQDMDHENMFWYRQDPGLGLRLIYFSYDVKMKEKGDIPEGYSVSREKKERFSLILESASTNQTSMYLCASSPHVGQGRETQYFGPGTRLLVL.

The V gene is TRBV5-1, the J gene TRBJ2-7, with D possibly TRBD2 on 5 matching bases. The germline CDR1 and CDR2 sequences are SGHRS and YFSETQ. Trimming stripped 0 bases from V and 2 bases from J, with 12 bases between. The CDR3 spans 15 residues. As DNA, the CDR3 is TGCGCCAGCAGCTTGGGCGGGTCTTCAACCTACGAGCAGTACTTC. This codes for CASSLGGSSTYEQYF.

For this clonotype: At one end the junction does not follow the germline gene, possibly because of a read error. The CDR3 coding sequence is TGCAGCGTTGATCCGCTTACGAACACTGAAGCCTTCTTT. The encoded protein is CSVDPLTNTEAFF. V usage is TRBV29-1 and J usage is TRBJ1-1; D is ambiguous. Germline V gene data show CDR1 as SQVTM and CDR2 as ANQGSEA. The length of the CDR3 is 13 residues.

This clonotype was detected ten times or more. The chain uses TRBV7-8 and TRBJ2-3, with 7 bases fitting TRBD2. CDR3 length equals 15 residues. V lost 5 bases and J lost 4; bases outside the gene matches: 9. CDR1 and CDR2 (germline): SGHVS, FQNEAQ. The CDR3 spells CASSKLRLAADTQYF. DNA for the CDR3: TGTGCCAGCAGCAAACTTAGACTAGCAGCAGATACGCAGTATTTT.

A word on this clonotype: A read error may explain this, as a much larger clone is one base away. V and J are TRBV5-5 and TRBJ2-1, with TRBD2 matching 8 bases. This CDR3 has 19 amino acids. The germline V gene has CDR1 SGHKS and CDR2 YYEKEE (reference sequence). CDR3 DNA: TGTGCCAGCATTTCCGGAGGACTAGCCCGGCATGGGGACTACAATGAGCAGCTCTTC. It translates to CASISGGLARHGDYNEQLF.

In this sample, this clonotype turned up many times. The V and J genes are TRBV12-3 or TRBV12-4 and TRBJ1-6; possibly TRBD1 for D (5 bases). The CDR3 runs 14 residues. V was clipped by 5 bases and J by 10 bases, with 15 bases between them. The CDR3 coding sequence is TGTGCCAGCAGTGCCCACAGGAATGGGTCACCCCTCCACTTT. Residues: CASSAHRNGSPLHF.

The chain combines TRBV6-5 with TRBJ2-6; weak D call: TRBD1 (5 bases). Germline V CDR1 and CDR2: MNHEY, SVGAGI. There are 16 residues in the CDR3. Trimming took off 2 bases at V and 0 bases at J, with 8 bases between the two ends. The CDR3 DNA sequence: TGTGCCAGCAGTTACAGGGGTAGCTCTGGGGCCAACGTCCTGACTTTC. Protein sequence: CASSYRGSSGANVLTF.

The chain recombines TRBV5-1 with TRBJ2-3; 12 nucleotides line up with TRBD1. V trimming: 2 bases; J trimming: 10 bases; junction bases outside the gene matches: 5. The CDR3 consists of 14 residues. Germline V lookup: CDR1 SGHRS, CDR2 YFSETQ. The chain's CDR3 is CASSLGTGGPSQYF. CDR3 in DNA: TGCGCCAGCAGCTTAGGGACAGGGGGCCCATCGCAGTATTTT.

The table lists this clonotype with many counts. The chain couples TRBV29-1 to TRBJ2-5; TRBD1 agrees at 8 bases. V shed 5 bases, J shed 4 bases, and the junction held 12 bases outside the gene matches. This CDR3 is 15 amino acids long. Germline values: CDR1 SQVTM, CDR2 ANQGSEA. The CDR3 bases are TGCAGCGTTCCTATAGGTGGGACAGGAGCAGAGACCCAGTACTTC. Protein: CSVPIGGTGAETQYF.

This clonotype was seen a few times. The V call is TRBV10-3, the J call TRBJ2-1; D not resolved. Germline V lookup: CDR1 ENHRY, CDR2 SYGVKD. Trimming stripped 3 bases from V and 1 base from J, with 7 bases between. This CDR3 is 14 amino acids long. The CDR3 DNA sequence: TGTGCCATCAGTGATCCAGCTTCCTACAATGAGCAGTTCTTC. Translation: CAISDPASYNEQFF.

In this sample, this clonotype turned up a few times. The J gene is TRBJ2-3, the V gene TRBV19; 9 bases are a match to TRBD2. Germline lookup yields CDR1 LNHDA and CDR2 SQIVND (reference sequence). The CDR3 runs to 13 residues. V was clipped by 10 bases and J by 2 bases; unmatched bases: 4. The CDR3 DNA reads TGTGCCACCTTAGCGGGGGTCACAGATACGCAGTATTTT. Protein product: CATLAGVTDTQYF.

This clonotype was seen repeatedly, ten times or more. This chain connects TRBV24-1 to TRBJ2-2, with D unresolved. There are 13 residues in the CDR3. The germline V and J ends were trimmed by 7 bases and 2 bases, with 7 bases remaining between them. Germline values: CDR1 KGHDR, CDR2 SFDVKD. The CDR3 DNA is TGTGCCACCAGGACCGACAACACCGGGGAGCTGTTTTTT. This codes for CATRTDNTGELFF.

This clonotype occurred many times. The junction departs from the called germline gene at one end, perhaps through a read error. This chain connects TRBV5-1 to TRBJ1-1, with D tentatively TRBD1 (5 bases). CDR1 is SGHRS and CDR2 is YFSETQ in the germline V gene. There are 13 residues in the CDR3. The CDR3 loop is CASNLVGGTEAFF. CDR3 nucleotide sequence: TGCGCCAGCAACTTGGTGGGGGGCACTGAAGCTTTCTTT.

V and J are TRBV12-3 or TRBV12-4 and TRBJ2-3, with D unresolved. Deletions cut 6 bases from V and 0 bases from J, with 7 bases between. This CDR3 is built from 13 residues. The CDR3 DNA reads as TGTGCCAGCAGACCCTATAGCACAGATACGCAGTATTTT. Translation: CASRPYSTDTQYF.

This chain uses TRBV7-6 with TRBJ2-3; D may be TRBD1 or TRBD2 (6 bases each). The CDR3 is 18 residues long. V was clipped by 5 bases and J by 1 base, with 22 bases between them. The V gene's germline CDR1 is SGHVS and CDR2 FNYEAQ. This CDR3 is CASSPDGGGRWGTDTQYF. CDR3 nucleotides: TGTGCCAGCAGCCCCGACGGTGGGGGGCGCTGGGGCACAGATACGCAGTATTTT.

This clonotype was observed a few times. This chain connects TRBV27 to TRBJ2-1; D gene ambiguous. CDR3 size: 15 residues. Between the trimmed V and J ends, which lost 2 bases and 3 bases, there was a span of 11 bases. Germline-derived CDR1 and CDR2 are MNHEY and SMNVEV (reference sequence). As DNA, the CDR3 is TGTGCCAGCAGTTTACGGGTTTTCGGCTACAATGAGCAGTTCTTC. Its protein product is CASSLRVFGYNEQFF.